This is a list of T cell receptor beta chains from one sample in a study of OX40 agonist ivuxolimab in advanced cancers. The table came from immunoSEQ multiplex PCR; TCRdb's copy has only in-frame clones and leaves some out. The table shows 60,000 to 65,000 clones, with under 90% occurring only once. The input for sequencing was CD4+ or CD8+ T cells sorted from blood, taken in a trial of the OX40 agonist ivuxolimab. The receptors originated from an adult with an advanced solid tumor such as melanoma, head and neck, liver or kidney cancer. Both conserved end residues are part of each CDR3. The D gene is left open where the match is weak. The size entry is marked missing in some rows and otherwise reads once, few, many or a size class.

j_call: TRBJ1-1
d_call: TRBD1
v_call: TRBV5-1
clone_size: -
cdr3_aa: CASSPGRRRTGGIGTEAFF
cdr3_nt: TGCGCCAGCAGCCCCGGACGCCGACGGACAGGGGGCATCGGCACTGAAGCTTTCTTT

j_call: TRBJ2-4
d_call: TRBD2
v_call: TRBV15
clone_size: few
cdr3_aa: CATSRDGPGGIAKNIQYF
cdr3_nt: TGTGCCACCAGCAGAGATGGGCCCGGGGGGATAGCCAAAAACATTCAGTACTTC

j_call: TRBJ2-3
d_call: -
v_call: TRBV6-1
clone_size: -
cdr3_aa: CASSVTGGGDTQYF
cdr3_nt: TGTGCCAGCAGTGTCACAGGGGGGGGAGATACGCAGTATTTT

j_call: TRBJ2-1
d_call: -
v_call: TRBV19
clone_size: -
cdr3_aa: CASSIDTNNEQFF
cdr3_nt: TGTGCCAGTAGTATAGACACGAACAATGAGCAGTTCTTC

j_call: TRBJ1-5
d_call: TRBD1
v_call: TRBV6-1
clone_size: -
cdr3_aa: CAEGQGQNQPQHF
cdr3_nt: TGTGCAGAAGGACAGGGTCAAAATCAGCCCCAGCATTTT

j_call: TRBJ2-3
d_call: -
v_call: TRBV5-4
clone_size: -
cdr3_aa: CASSGRWGSGTDTQYF
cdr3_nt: TGTGCCAGCAGCGGGAGATGGGGATCGGGCACAGATACGCAGTATTTT

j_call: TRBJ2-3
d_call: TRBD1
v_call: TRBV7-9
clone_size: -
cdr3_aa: CASSLDRAITRNHF
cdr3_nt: TGTGCCAGCAGCTTGGACAGGGCAATCACCAGAAACCATTTT

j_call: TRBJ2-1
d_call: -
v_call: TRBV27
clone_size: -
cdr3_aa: CASSPLPSSYNEQFF
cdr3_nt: TGTGCCAGCAGTCCCCTTCCAAGCTCCTACAATGAGCAGTTCTTC

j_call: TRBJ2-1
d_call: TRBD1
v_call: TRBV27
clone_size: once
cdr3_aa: CASSWGQHYYNEQFF
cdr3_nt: TGTGCCAGCAGTTGGGGACAGCACTACTACAATGAGCAGTTCTTC

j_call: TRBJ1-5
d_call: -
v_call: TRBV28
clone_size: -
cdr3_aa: CASTRWGAGQPQHF
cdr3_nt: TGTGCCAGCACTCGTTGGGGGGCAGGGCAGCCCCAGCATTTT

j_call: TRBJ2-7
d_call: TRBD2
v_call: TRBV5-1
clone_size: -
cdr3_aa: CASSFLPRRAGAVGDEQYF
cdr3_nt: TGCGCCAGCAGCTTCCTCCCGAGGCGAGCGGGGGCCGTTGGGGACGAGCAGTACTTC

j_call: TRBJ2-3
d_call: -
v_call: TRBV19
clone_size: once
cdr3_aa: CASSIGTYTDTQYF
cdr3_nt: TGTGCCAGTAGTATCGGGACTTACACAGATACGCAGTATTTT

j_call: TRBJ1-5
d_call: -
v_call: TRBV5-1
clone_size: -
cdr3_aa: CASSDLGRSNQPQHF
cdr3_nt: TGCGCCAGCAGCGATCTCGGCAGGAGCAATCAGCCCCAGCATTTT

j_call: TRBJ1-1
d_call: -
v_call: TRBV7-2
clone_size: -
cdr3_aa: CASSKHGNTEAFF
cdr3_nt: TGTGCCAGCAGCAAACACGGGAACACTGAAGCTTTCTTT

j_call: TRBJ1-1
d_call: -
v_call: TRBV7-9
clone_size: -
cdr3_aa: CASSLRGGLNTEAFF
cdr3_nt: TGTGCCAGCAGCTTACGAGGGGGTCTCAACACTGAAGCTTTCTTT

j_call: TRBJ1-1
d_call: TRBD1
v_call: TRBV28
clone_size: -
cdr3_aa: CASSLRGGPNTEAFF
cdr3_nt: TGTGCCAGCAGTTTGCGAGGGGGCCCCAACACTGAAGCTTTCTTT

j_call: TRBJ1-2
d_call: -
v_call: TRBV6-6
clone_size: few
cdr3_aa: CASSYRVLGSQSGYTF
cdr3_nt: TGTGCCAGCAGTTACCGGGTCCTCGGGAGCCAAAGCGGCTACACCTTC

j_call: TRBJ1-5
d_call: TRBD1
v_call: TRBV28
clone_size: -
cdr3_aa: CASTWTGRNQPQHF
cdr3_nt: TGTGCCAGCACTTGGACAGGGAGGAATCAGCCCCAGCATTTT

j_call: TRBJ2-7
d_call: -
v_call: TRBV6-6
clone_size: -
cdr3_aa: CASSYSTRKPYEQYF
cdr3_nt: TGTGCCAGCAGTTACTCCACGAGAAAACCCTACGAGCAGTACTTC

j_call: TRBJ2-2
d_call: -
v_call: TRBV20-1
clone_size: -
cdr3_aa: CSATQNGELFF
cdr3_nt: TGCAGTGCTACACAGAACGGGGAGCTGTTTTTT

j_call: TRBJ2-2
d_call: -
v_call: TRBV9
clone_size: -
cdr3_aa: CASSVGPQGTGELFF
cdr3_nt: TGTGCCAGCAGCGTCGGCCCTCAGGGCACCGGGGAGCTGTTTTTT

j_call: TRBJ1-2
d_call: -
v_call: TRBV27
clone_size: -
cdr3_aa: CASSRDVGVYGYTF
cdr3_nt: TGTGCCAGCAGTCGGGACGTTGGTGTTTATGGCTACACCTTC

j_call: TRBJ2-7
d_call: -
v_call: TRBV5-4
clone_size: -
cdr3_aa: CASSFDGGEQYF
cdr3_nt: TGTGCCAGCAGTTTTGATGGCGGAGAGCAGTACTTC

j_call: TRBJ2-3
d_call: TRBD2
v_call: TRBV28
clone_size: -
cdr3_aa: CASSRDLAGSTDTQYF
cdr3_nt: TGTGCCAGCAGTCGAGACTTAGCGGGGAGCACAGATACGCAGTATTTT

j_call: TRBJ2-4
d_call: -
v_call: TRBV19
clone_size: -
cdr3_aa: CASTGRWAKNIQYF
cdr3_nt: TGTGCCAGCACAGGGCGGTGGGCCAAAAACATTCAGTACTTC

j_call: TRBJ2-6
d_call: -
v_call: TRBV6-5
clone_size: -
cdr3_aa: CASSYSWASGANVLTF
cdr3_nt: TGTGCCAGCAGTTACTCGTGGGCCTCTGGGGCCAACGTCCTGACTTTC

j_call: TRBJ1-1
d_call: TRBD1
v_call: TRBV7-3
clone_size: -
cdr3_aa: CASSSRPGTGEAFF
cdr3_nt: TGTGCCAGCAGCTCACGTCCCGGGACAGGGGAAGCTTTCTTT

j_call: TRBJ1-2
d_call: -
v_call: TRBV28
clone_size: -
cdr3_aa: CASSLSVDGKYGYTF
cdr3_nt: TGTGCCAGCAGTTTGAGTGTGGACGGGAAATATGGCTACACCTTC

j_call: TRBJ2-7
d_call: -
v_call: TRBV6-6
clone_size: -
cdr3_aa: CASSSPGLGVDEQYF
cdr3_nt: TGTGCCAGCAGCTCCCCCGGGCTAGGGGTCGACGAGCAGTACTTC

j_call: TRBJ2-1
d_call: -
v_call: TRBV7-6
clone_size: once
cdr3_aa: CASSLVGTENEQFF
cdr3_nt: TGTGCCAGCAGCTTAGTTGGGACCGAAAATGAGCAGTTCTTC

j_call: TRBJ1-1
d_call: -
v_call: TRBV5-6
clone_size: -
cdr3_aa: CASRHGLYNTEAFF
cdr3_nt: TGTGCCAGCAGACACGGCCTGTACAACACTGAAGCTTTCTTT

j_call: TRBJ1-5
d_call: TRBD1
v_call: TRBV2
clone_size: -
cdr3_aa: CASRRGTGRNQPQHF
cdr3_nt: TGTGCCAGCAGGCGCGGGACAGGTCGCAATCAGCCCCAGCATTTT

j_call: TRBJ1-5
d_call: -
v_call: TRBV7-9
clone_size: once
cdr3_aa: CASSLIDNQPQHF
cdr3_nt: TGTGCCAGCAGCTTGATAGACAATCAGCCCCAGCATTTT

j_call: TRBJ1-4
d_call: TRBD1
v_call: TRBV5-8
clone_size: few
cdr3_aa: CASSLFRGTATNEKLFF
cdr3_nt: TGTGCCAGCAGCTTGTTCCGGGGGACAGCAACTAATGAAAAACTGTTTTTT

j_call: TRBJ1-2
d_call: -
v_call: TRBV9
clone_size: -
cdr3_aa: CASSAAEAGYTF
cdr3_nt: TGTGCCAGCAGCGCCGCGGAGGCTGGCTACACCTTC